One T cell receptor (beta chain) is described in this entry. The antigen is undetermined. As for the donors, each was a healthy bone marrow donor. This entry belongs to a study of cytomegalovirus exposure and HLA in healthy donors. The overall study: The study's early data release held tens of millions of unique TCRs from HLA-typed donors. Broader study findings: An observed cluster of highly shared sequence variants was recorded as a likely sequencing artifact. Cytomegalovirus association was listed for 150 to 200 TCR beta chains.

The V segment lost 5 bases and the J segment 1 base; nucleotides outside the gene matches: 7. The CDR3 extends over 15 amino acids. Germline-derived CDR1 and CDR2 are MNHEY and SVGAGI. 13 Jbeta primers and 60 Vbeta primers were used for the PCR. Assay used: immunoSEQ multiplex PCR; TCRdb lists only in-frame clones, some missing. This sample contains 90,000 to 120,000 clones. The source is a man between 50 and 59 years old in good health and CMV-seronegative. The V and J genes are TRBV6-5 and TRBJ2-5; 7 bases map to TRBD1. Sequenced material: PBMCs. The CDR3 nucleotides are TGTGCCAGCAGTCACAGGGGCTGGGGCCAAGAGACCCAGTACTTC. The encoded protein is CASSHRGWGQETQYF.